These T cell receptor beta chains were read from a single sample in a study of CDR3 diversity in severe acne. One entry per CDR3 protein, called by TCRdb with MiXCR from the PCR reads. The table lists over 70,000 distinct CDR3 sequences, 45% to 55% of them singletons. The sequenced material came from blood. The receptors derive from a male donor in good health, without acne. Each CDR3 is given with its conserved first and last residue. The order of the fields is J gene, clone size, V gene, D gene, CDR3 protein, CDR3 DNA. The D gene is left open where the match is weak. Clone size appears in some rows only: once, few, many, or a class for an expanded clone.

TRBJ2-7,many,TRBV19,-,CASSIDAANEQYF,TGTGCCAGTAGTATAGATGCGGCCAACGAGCAGTACTTC
TRBJ1-2,-,TRBV25-1,-,CASSSPPGIDYGYTF,TGTGCCAGCAGCTCCCCACCAGGGATCGACTATGGCTACACCTTC
TRBJ2-1,-,TRBV5-1,TRBD1,CASSFRQGSLNEQFF,TGCGCCAGCAGCTTCCGACAGGGTTCGTTAAATGAGCAGTTCTTC
TRBJ2-1,-,TRBV19,TRBD2,CASSIAGGGNNEQFF,TGTGCCAGTAGTATAGCGGGAGGCGGTAACAATGAGCAGTTCTTC
TRBJ1-1,few,TRBV9,-,CASATGDNTEAFF,TGTGCCAGCGCGACGGGAGACAACACTGAAGCTTTCTTT
TRBJ2-5,-,TRBV7-9,-,CASISLLAEGNNETQYF,TGTGCCAGCATCTCTCTCTTGGCGGAAGGGAACAATGAGACCCAGTACTTC
TRBJ2-7,-,TRBV20-1,-,CGSPLTYEQYF,TGCGGATCCCCCCTTACCTACGAGCAGTACTTC
TRBJ1-1,many,TRBV6-4,-,CASTSDENTEAFF,TGTGCCAGCACTTCGGACGAGAACACTGAAGCTTTCTTT
TRBJ1-1,many,TRBV2,-,CASSEREENTEAFF,TGTGCCAGCAGTGAGCGGGAGGAGAACACTGAAGCTTTCTTT
TRBJ1-1,-,TRBV7-9,-,CASSLLGGNGAFF,TGTGCCAGCAGCTTATTAGGCGGAAATGGGGCTTTCTTT
TRBJ1-2,many,TRBV6-5,-,CASSYNRDSYGYTF,TGTGCCAGCAGTTACAACAGGGATAGCTATGGCTACACCTTC
TRBJ1-1,-,TRBV7-3,-,CASSLWAGNTEAFF,TGTGCCAGCAGCTTATGGGCAGGGAACACTGAAGCTTTCTTT
TRBJ2-2,-,TRBV10-3,-,CASSFGLNTGELFF,TGTGCCAGCAGTTTCGGCCTTAACACCGGGGAGCTGTTTTTT
TRBJ2-1,medium-sized,TRBV5-8,-,CASVGGGNEQFF,TGTGCCAGCGTTGGAGGGGGGAATGAGCAGTTCTTC
TRBJ1-2,few,TRBV29-1,-,CSVVYREGYTF,TGCAGCGTTGTATACAGGGAAGGCTACACCTTC
TRBJ1-4,-,TRBV5-6,-,CASSAGDGEKLFF,TGTGCCAGCAGCGCGGGGGACGGTGAAAAACTGTTTTTT
TRBJ2-1,-,TRBV20-1,TRBD2,CSTLAGGSSYNEQFF,TGCAGTACACTAGCGGGGGGGTCCTCCTACAATGAGCAGTTCTTC
TRBJ2-2,few,TRBV9,TRBD2,CASSVVGLAGLTGELFF,TGTGCCAGCAGCGTAGTGGGACTAGCGGGATTGACCGGGGAGCTGTTTTTT
TRBJ1-2,many,TRBV19,-,CASSFSDSGGYTF,TGTGCCAGTAGTTTCTCAGACAGTGGCGGCTACACCTTC
TRBJ2-7,-,TRBV20-1,-,CSARGAGSGSSYEQYF,TGCAGTGCTAGAGGTGCCGGGTCAGGCAGCTCCTACGAGCAGTACTTC
TRBJ2-3,-,TRBV9,TRBD1,CASTDRGRSGAQYF,TGTGCCAGCACCGACAGGGGGCGCTCAGGTGCGCAGTATTTT
TRBJ1-3,once,TRBV5-1,-,CASSEGGVLRNTIYF,TGCGCCAGCAGCGAGGGCGGGGTTCTTCGAAACACCATATATTTT
TRBJ2-2,-,TRBV5-1,-,CASSWVTGRTGELFF,TGCGCCAGCAGCTGGGTGACAGGACGCACCGGGGAGCTGTTTTTT
TRBJ1-2,-,TRBV20-1,-,CSATDAYGYTF,TGCAGTGCCACGGACGCCTATGGCTACACCTTC
TRBJ2-2,-,TRBV10-1,TRBD2,CASSETTGLAGGNTGELFF,TGCGCCAGCAGTGAAACTACGGGACTAGCGGGGGGTAACACCGGGGAGCTGTTTTTT
TRBJ2-3,once,TRBV11-3,-,CASSSDGTLVRTDTQYF,TGTGCCAGCAGCTCCGACGGGACACTAGTCCGCACAGATACGCAGTATTTT
TRBJ1-2,-,TRBV18,TRBD1,CACSPPETGPYGYAF,TGTGCCTGCTCACCACCGGAGACAGGGCCTTATGGCTACGCCTTC
TRBJ1-5,-,TRBV6-5,-,CASCAGLALNQPQHF,TGTGCCAGCTGCGCGGGACTAGCGTTAAATCAGCCCCAGCATTTT
TRBJ2-3,-,TRBV7-9,-,CASSLSVVVDTQYF,TGTGCCAGCAGCTTATCTGTCGTCGTGGATACGCAGTATTTT
TRBJ2-1,many,TRBV18,-,CASSPTNEQFF,TGTGCCAGCTCACCTACCAATGAGCAGTTCTTC
TRBJ2-2,few,TRBV25-1,TRBD1,CASRSTGVFTGELFF,TGTGCCAGCAGATCGACAGGGGTGTTCACCGGGGAGCTGTTTTTT
TRBJ2-7,-,TRBV10-1,-,CASSEYRSGVGEQYF,TGCGCCAGCAGTGAGTATAGATCGGGAGTTGGCGAGCAGTACTTC
TRBJ1-2,many,TRBV24-1,-,CATSDLWGRGYTF,TGTGCCACCAGTGATTTGTGGGGGCGAGGCTACACCTTC
TRBJ1-6,-,TRBV7-9,-,CASSLASVNSPLHF,TGTGCCAGCAGCTTAGCGTCAGTTAATTCACCCCTCCACTTT
TRBJ2-3,many,TRBV20-1,-,CSARFGGLGDTQYF,TGCAGTGCTAGATTTGGCGGATTGGGAGATACGCAGTATTTT
TRBJ2-7,-,TRBV5-1,TRBD2,CASSPKLAGASEQYF,TGCGCCAGCAGCCCAAAACTAGCGGGAGCCTCCGAGCAGTACTTC
TRBJ2-7,-,TRBV6-2/TRBV6-3,TRBD2,CASRPTSGRGREQYF,TGTGCCAGCAGACCCACTAGCGGGAGGGGCCGCGAGCAGTACTTC
TRBJ2-7,-,TRBV11-2,TRBD1,CASSRVYRGHEQYF,TGTGCCAGCAGCCGCGTCTACAGGGGACACGAGCAGTACTTC
TRBJ1-1,-,TRBV5-6,-,CASSWPRRNTEAFF,TGTGCCAGCAGCTGGCCCCGTCGGAACACTGAAGCTTTCTTT
TRBJ1-2,-,TRBV15,-,CATSSSAASANYGYTF,TGTGCCACCAGCAGCTCGGCCGCCTCAGCTAACTATGGCTACACCTTC
TRBJ1-6,many,TRBV9,-,CASSPPQGSSSPLHF,TGTGCCAGCAGCCCCCCCCAGGGGAGTAGTTCACCCCTCCACTTT
TRBJ1-4,many,TRBV20-1,-,CSAEGRGSVHEKLFF,TGCAGTGCCGAGGGTCGGGGGTCGGTTCATGAAAAACTGTTTTTT
TRBJ1-2,few,TRBV20-1,-,CSARDDTYYGYTF,TGCAGTGCTAGAGATGACACCTACTATGGCTACACCTTC
TRBJ1-1,-,TRBV2,-,CASSRRFDTEAFF,TGTGCCAGCAGCCGGAGATTTGACACTGAAGCTTTCTTT
TRBJ1-6,medium-sized,TRBV25-1,-,CASTPGEWSPLHF,TGTGCCAGCACCCCAGGGGAGTGGTCACCCCTCCACTTT